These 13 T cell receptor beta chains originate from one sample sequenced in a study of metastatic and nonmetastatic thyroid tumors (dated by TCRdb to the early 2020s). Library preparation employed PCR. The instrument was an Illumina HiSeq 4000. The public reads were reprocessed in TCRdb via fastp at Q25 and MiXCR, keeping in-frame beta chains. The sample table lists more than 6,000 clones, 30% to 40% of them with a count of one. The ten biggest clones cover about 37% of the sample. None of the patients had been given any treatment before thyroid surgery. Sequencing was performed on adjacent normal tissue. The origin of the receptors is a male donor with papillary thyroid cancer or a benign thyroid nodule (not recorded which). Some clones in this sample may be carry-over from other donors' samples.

This CDR3 is CASNSIRQGVYSTEAFF. In DNA form, the CDR3 reads TGTGCCAGCAACAGCATCCGACAGGGGGTGTATAGCACTGAAGCTTTCTTT. The V gene is TRBV28, the J gene TRBJ1-1, with TRBD1 matching over 9 bases. The V gene's germline CDR1 is MDHEN and CDR2 SYDVKM. This CDR3 has 17 residues. The V gene end was trimmed by 7 bases and the J gene end by 4 bases; junction bases not matched to a gene: 16.

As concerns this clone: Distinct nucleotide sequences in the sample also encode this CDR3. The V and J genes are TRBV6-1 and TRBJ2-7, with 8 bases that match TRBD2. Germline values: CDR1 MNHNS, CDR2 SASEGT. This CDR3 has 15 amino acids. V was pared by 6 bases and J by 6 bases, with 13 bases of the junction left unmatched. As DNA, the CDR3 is TGTGCCAGCAGCCCCTACGGGGGGGGGGTCAGCGAGCAGTACTTC. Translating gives CASSPYGGGVSEQYF.

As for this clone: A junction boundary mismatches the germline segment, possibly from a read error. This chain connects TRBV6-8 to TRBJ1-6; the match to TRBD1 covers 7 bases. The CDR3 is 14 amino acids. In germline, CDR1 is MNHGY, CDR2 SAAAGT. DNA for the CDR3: TGTCCCAGCATTTACGCGGACAGGCTATGGACCGTCCACTTT. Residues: CPSIYADRLWTVHF.

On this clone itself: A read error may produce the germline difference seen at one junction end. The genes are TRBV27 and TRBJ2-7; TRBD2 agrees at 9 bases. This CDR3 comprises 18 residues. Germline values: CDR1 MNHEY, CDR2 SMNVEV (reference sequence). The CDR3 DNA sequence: TGTGCCAGCAGTCCACTCCCCCGTGGGACTGGCGGGAGGGACGAGCATTACTTC. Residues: CASSPLPRGTGGRDEHYF.

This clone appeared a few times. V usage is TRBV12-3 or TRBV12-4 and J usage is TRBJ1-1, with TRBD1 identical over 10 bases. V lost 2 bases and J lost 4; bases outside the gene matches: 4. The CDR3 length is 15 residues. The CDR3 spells CASSLFGTGVTEAFF. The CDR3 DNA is TGTGCCAGCAGTTTATTTGGGACAGGGGTCACTGAAGCTTTCTTT.

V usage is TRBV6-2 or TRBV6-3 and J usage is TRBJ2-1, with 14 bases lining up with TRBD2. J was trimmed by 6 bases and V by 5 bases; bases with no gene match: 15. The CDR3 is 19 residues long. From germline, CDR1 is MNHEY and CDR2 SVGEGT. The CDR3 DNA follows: TGTGCCAGCAGTCCACTCCCCGGTGGGACTAGCGGGAGATTCAATGAGCAGTTCTTC. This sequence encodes CASSPLPGGTSGRFNEQFF.

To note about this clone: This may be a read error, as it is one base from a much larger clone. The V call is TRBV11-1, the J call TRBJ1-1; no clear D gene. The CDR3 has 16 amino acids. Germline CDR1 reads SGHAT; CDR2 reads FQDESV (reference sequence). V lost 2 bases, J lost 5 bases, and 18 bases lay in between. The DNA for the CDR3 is TGTGCCAGCAGCTTACGGGTGGGGTCTATTGGTACTGAAGCTTTCTTT. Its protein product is CASSLRVGSIGTEAFF.

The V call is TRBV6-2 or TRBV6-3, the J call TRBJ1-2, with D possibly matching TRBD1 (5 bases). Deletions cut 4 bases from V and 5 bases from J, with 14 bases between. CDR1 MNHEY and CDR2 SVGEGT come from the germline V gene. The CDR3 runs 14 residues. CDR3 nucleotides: TGTGCCAGCAGTTGGGGCTCGGAGGGATATGGCTACACCTTC. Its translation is CASSWGSEGYGYTF.

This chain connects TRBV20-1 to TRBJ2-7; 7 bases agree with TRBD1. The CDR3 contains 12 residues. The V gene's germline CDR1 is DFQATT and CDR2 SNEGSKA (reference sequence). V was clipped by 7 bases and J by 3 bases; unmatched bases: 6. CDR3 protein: CSGTGQRYEQYF. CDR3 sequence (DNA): TGCAGTGGAACGGGACAGCGCTACGAGCAGTACTTC.

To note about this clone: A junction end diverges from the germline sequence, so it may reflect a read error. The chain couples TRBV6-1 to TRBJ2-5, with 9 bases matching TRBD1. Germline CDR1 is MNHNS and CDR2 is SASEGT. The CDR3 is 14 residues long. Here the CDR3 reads CASMGQGNKETHYF. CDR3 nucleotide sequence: TGTGCCAGTATGGGACAGGGTAACAAAGAGACCCACTACTTT.

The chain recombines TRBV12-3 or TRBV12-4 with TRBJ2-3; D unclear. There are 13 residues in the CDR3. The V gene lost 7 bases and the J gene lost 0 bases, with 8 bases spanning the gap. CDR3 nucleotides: TGTGCCAGCACCCAGCTTAGCACAGATACGCAGTATTTT. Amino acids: CASTQLSTDTQYF.

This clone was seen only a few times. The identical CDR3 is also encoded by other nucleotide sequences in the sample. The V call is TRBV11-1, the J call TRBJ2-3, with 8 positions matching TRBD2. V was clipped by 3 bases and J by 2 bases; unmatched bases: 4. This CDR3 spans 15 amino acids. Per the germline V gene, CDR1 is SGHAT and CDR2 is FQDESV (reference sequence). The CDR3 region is CASSLSGRDTDTQYF. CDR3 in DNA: TGTGCCAGCAGCTTGAGCGGGAGAGACACAGATACGCAGTATTTT.

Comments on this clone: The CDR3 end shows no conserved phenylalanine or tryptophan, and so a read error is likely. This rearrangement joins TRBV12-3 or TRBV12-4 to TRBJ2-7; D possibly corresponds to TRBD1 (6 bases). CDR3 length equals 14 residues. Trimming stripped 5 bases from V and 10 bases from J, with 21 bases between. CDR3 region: CASSGGHTLGDQYY. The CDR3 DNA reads TGTGCCAGCAGTGGGGGACACACTCTGGGCGACCAGTACTAC.